Listed below are T cell receptor beta chains from one sample, sequenced in a study of regulatory T cells in long-lasting Graves disease. TCRdb reanalysed the multiplex PCR reads using MiXCR and keeps one entry per CDR3 protein. The sample yields 300,000 to 350,000 distinct CDR3 sequences, about 19% seen once. This specimen was peripheral blood mononuclear cells (PBMCs), taken when the disease was refractory, from a patient treated with antithyroid drugs. The receptors derive from a female donor with Graves disease. Both conserved end residues are part of each CDR3. D genes are given only for firm matches. A row's size may be missing; if present it is once, few, many or a size class.

- | 13 | once | TRBJ1-6 | TRBV6-9 | TGTGCCAGCAGTTACGGAGGGGCCCAAACCCTCCACTTT | CASSYGGAQTLHF
TRBD1 | 12 | many | TRBJ1-2 | TRBV30 | TGTGCCTGGAGTGACAGGGGTCATGGCTACACCTTC | CAWSDRGHGYTF
- | 16 | - | TRBJ1-6 | TRBV7-2 | TGTGCCAGCAGCTTAGCACAGGCCGGCTATAATTCACCCCTCCACTTT | CASSLAQAGYNSPLHF
- | 11 | - | TRBJ2-2 | TRBV10-3 | TGTGCCATCACACGGTTCGGGGAGCTGTTTTTT | CAITRFGELFF
- | 13 | many | TRBJ2-4 | TRBV6-1 | TGTGCCAGCAGTGAAGGTACCAAAAACATTCAGTACTTC | CASSEGTKNIQYF
- | 17 | - | TRBJ2-2 | TRBV6-2/TRBV6-3 | TGTGCCAGCAGTTACTCGATTGGGGGTCCCAACACCGGGGAGCTGTTTTTT | CASSYSIGGPNTGELFF
- | 17 | many | TRBJ1-2 | TRBV28 | TGTGCCAGCAGTTTACGGAGCGACCGATGGAGTAACTATGGCTACACCTTC | CASSLRSDRWSNYGYTF
- | 15 | - | TRBJ2-6 | TRBV28 | TGTGCCAGCAGTCCATCCAGCTCTGGGGCCAACGTCCTGACTTTC | CASSPSSSGANVLTF
- | 14 | many | TRBJ1-3 | TRBV13 | TGTGCCAGCAGCTTAAAAGGGATTGGAAACACCATATATTTT | CASSLKGIGNTIYF
TRBD1 | 17 | - | TRBJ1-1 | TRBV19 | TGTGCCAGTAGTATAGGGACAGGGGGCGCATTCGACACTGAAGCTTTCTTT | CASSIGTGGAFDTEAFF
- | 12 | - | TRBJ2-2 | TRBV6-1 | TGTGTGGGGGGCGCGGTCACCGGGGAGCTGTTTTTT | CVGGAVTGELFF
TRBD1 | 18 | many | TRBJ1-5 | TRBV28 | TGTGCCAGCAGTTATTGGGCCCTCCCGACAGGGGGTGTGCAGCCCCAGCATTTT | CASSYWALPTGGVQPQHF
- | 14 | - | TRBJ2-7 | TRBV6-1 | TGTGCCAGCAGAAGTCCCGGGCAGACCTACGAGCAGTACTTC | CASRSPGQTYEQYF
- | 13 | many | TRBJ1-1 | TRBV7-6 | TGTGCCAGCAGCTTAGCGTCACAGGGTAGAGCTTTCTTT | CASSLASQGRAFF
- | 15 | many | TRBJ1-5 | TRBV7-6 | TGTGCCAGCAGCTTAGCAGGGTTCGGCAATCAGCCCCAGCATTTT | CASSLAGFGNQPQHF
- | 14 | many | TRBJ2-7 | TRBV3-1 | TGTGCCAGCAGCCAAGAGATGGAGGATGACGAGCAGTACTTC | CASSQEMEDDEQYF